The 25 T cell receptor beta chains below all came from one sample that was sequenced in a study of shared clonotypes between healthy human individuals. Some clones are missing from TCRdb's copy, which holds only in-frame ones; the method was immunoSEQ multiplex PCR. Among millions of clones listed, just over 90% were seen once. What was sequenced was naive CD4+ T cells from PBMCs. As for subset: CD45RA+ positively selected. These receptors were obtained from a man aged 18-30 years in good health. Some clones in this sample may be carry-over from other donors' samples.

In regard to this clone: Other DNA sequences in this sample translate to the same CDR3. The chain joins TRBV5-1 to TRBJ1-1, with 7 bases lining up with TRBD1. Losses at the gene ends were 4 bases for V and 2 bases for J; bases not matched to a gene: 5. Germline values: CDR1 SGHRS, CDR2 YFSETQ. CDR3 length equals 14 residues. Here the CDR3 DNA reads TGCGCCAGCAGCCGGGGACAGTCTAACACTGAAGCTTTCTTT. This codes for CASSRGQSNTEAFF. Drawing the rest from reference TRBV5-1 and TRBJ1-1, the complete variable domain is KAGVTQTPRYLIKTRGQQVTLSCSPISGHRSVSWYQQTPGQGLQFLFEYFSETQRNKGNFPGRFSGRQFSNSRSEMNVSTLELGDSALYLCASSRGQSNTEAFFGQGTRLTVV.

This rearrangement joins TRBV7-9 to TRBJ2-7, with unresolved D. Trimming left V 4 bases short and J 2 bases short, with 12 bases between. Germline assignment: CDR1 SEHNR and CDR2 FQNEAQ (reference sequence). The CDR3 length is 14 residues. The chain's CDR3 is CASSSPDPAYEQYF. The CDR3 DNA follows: TGTGCCAGCAGCTCCCCCGACCCGGCCTACGAGCAGTACTTC.

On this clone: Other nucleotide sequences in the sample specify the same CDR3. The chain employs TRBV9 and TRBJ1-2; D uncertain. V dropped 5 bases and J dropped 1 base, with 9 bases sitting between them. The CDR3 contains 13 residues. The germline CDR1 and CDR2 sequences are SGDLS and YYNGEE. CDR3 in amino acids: CASSPDRNYGYTF. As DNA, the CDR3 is TGTGCCAGCAGTCCGGACCGTAACTATGGCTACACCTTC. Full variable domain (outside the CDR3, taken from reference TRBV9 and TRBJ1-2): DSGVTQTPKHLITATGQRVTLRCSPRSGDLSVYWYQQSLDQGLQFLIQYYNGEERAKGNILERFSAQQFPDLHSELNLSSLELGDSALYFCASSPDRNYGYTFGSGTRLTVV.

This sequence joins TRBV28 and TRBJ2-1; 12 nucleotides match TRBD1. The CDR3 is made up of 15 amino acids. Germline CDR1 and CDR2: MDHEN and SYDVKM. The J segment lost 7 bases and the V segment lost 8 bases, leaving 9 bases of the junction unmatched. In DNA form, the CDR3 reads TGTGCCAGCCGGGGGACAGGGGGCGCTAGGAATGAGCAGTTCTTC. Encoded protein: CASRGTGGARNEQFF. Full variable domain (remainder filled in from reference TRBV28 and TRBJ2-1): DVKVTQSSRYLVKRTGEKVFLECVQDMDHENMFWYRQDPGLGLRLIYFSYDVKMKEKGDIPEGYSVSREKKERFSLILESASTNQTSMYLCASRGTGGARNEQFFGPGTRLTVL.

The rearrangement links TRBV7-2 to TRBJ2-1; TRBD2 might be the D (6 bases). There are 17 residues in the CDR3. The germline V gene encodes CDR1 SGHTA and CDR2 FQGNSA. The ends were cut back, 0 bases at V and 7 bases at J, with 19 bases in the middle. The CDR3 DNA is TGTGCCAGCAGCTTAGCGCGGTACGGGGGAGGTAGGAATGAGCAGTTCTTC. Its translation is CASSLARYGGGRNEQFF.

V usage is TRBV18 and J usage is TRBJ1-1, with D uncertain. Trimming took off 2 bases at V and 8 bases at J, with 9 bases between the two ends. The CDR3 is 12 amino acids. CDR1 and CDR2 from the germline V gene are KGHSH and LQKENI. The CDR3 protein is CASSPDFREAFF. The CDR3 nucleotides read TGTGCCAGCTCACCAGACTTCAGGGAAGCTTTCTTT.

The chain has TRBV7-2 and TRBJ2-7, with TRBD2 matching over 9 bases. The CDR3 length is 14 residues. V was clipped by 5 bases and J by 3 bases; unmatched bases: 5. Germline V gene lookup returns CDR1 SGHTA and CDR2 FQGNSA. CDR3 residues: CASSPRTSVYEQYF. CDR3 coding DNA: TGTGCCAGCAGCCCGAGGACTAGCGTCTACGAGCAGTACTTC. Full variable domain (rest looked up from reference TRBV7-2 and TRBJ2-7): GAGVSQSPSNKVTEKGKDVELRCDPISGHTALYWYRQSLGQGLEFLIYFQGNSAPDKSGLPSDRFSAERTGGSVSTLTIQRTQQEDSAVYLCASSPRTSVYEQYFGPGTRLTVT.

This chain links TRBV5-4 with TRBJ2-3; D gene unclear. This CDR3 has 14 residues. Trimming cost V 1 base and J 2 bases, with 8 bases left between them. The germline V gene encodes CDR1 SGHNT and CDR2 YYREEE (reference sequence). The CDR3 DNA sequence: TGTGCCAGCAGCTTGTCCGACCTCACAGATACGCAGTATTTT. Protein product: CASSLSDLTDTQYF.

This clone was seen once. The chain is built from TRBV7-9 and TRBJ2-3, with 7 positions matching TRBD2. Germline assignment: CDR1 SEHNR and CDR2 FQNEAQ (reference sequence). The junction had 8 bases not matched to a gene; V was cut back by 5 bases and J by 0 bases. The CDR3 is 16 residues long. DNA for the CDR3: TGTGCCAGCAGCCCCTCTAGCGGACGAAGCACAGATACGCAGTATTTT. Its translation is CASSPSSGRSTDTQYF.

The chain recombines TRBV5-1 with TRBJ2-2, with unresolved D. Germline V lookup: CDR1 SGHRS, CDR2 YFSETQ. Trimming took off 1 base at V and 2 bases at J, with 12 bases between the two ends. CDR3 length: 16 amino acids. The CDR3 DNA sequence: TGCGCCAGCAGCTTGTCGACTCCTACAAACACCGGGGAGCTGTTTTTT. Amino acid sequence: CASSLSTPTNTGELFF.

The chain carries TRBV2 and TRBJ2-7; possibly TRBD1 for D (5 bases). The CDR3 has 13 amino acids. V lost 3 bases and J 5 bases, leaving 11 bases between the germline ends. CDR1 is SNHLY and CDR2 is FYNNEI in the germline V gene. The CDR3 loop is CASSEGPPHEQYF. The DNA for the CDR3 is TGTGCCAGCAGTGAGGGGCCCCCTCACGAGCAGTACTTC.

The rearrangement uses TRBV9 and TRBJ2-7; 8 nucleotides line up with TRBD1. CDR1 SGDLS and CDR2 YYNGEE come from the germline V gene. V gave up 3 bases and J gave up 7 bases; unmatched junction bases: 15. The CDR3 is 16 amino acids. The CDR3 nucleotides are TGTGCCAGCAGCGCCCAGGGGACAGGCTTCTCGGGGGAGCAGTACTTC. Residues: CASSAQGTGFSGEQYF.

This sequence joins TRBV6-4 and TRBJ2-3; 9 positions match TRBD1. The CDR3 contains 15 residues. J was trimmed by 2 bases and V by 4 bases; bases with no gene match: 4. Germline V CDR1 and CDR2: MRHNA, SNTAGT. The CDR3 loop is CASSVGTGPTDTQYF. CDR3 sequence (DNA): TGTGCCAGCAGTGTTGGGACAGGGCCCACAGATACGCAGTATTTT.

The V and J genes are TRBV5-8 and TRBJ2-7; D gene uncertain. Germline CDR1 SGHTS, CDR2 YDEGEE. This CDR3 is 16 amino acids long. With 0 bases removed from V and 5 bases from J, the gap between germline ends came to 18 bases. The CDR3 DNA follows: TGTGCCAGCAGCTTGGTATGGTACAGCCAACCACACGAGCAGTACTTC. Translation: CASSLVWYSQPHEQYF.

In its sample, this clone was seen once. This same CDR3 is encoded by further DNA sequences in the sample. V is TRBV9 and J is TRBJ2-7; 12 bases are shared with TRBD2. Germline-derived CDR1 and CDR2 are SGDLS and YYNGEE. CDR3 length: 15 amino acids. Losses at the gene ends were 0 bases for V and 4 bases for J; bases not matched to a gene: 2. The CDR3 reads CASSVGLAGEYEQYF. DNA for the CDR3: TGTGCCAGCAGCGTAGGACTAGCGGGAGAGTACGAGCAGTACTTC.

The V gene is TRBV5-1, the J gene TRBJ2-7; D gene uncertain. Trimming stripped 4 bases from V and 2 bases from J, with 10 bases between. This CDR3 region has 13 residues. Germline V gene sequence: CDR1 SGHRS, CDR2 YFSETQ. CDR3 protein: CASSPGPPYEQYF. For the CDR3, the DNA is TGCGCCAGCAGCCCGGGTCCTCCCTACGAGCAGTACTTC.

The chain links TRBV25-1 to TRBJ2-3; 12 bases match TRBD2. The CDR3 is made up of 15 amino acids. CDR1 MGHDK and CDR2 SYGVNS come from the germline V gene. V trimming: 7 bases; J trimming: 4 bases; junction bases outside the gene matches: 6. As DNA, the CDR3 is TGTGCCAGCATCCCTAGCGGGAGGGCCCCAGATACGCAGTATTTT. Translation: CASIPSGRAPDTQYF.

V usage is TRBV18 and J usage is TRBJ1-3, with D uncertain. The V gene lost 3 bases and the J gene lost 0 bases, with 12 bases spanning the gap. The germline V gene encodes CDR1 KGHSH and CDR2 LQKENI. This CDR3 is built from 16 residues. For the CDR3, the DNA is TGTGCCAGCTCACCGGAGGTTTCCGTCTCTGGAAACACCATATATTTT. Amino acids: CASSPEVSVSGNTIYF.

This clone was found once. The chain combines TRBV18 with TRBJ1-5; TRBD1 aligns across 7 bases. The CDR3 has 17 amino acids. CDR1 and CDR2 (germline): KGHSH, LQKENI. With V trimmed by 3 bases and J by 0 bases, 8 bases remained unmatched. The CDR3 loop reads CASSPWGTDYSNQPQHF. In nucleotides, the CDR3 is TGTGCCAGCTCACCTTGGGGGACAGATTATAGCAATCAGCCCCAGCATTTT.

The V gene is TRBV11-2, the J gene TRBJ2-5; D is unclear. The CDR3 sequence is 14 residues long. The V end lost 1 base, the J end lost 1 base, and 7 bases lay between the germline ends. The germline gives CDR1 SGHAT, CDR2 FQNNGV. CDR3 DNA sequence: TGTGCCAGCAGCTTAGGGCAGTTCCAAGAGACCCAGTACTTC. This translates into CASSLGQFQETQYF.

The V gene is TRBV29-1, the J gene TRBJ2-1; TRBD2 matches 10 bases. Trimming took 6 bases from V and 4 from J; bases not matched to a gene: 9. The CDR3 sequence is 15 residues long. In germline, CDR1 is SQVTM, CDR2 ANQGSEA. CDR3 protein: CSVDGLAATYNEQFF. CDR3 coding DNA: TGCAGCGTGGATGGACTAGCGGCTACTTACAATGAGCAGTTCTTC.

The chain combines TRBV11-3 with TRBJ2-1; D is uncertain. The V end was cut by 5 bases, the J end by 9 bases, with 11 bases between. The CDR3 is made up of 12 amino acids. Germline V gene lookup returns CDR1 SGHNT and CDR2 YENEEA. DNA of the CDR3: TGTGCCAGCAGCCATCGGACCAGTGAGCAGTTCTTC. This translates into CASSHRTSEQFF.

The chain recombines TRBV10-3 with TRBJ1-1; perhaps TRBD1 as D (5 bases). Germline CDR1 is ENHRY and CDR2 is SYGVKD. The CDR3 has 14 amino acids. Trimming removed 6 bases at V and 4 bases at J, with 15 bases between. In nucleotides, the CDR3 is TGTGCCATCAGCCGCGGGGTGGGGGGCACTGAAGCTTTCTTT. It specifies CAISRGVGGTEAFF.

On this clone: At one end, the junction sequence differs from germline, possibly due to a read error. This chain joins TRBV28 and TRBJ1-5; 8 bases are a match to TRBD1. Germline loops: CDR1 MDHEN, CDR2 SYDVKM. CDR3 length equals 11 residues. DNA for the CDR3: TGTGCCAGCAGTTCTACAACGGACAGGGATTTT. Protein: CASSSTTDRDF.

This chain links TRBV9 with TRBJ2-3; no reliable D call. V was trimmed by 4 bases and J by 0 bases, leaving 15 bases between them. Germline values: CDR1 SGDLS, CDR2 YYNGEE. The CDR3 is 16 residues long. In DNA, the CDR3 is TGTGCCAGCAGCCCTCCGGCGGAGTCTAGCACAGATACGCAGTATTTT. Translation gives CASSPPAESSTDTQYF.